This T cell receptor beta chain originates from a study of blood T cell repertoires in COVID-19. CDR1 and CDR2 (germline): MNHEY, SMNVEV (reference sequence). V dropped 4 bases and J dropped 7 bases, with 17 bases sitting between them. This CDR3 is 15 amino acids long. The repertoire was sequenced with immunoSEQ multiplex PCR; TCRdb's copy has only in-frame clones and lacks some. The sample lists 150,000 to 180,000 clones; approximately 80% were seen once. This clonotype originated in a woman aged 60 to 75 with COVID-19, enrolled during active disease. Sequenced: peripheral blood. The rearrangement links TRBV27 to TRBJ2-1, with D perhaps TRBD2 (6 bases). CDR3 DNA sequence: TGTGCCAGCAGTTCGCAGCCGGGACTCCGGAATGAGCAGTTCTTC. It specifies CASSSQPGLRNEQFF.